This paragraph reports one TCR beta chain. The data stem from a study of control samples from healthy donors and cancer patients. Germline-derived CDR1 and CDR2 are LNHDA and SQIVND (reference sequence). The length of the CDR3 is 14 residues. With 7 bases clipped from V and 5 bases from J, the junction kept 9 bases outside the gene matches. Data came from immunoSEQ multiplex PCR; TCRdb stores just in-frame clones and leaves some out. The sample holds approximately 140,000 clones, more than 85% seen once. This TCR was sampled from a woman younger than 45 in good health. The rearrangement links TRBV19 to TRBJ2-7; 9 nucleotides align to TRBD1. The sample comprised blood. In DNA form, the CDR3 reads TGTGCCAGTACATCTACAGGGGGCAGCGACGAGCAGTACTTC. Translating gives CASTSTGGSDEQYF.